This T cell receptor beta chain was retrieved from a study of blood T cell repertoires in COVID-19. Produced via immunoSEQ multiplex PCR; TCRdb's table is partial and in-frame only. The sample shows roughly 180,000 clones, around 79% of them seen only once. The CDR3 consists of 14 residues. The V and J ends lost 1 base and 2 bases respectively, with 7 bases between them. Germline lookup yields CDR1 SGHDT and CDR2 YYEEEE. The Seattle patients, enrolled during active infection, were followed longitudinally. The source material was peripheral blood. The chain combines TRBV5-6 with TRBJ2-1; the D gene is possibly TRBD1 (6 bases). The clonotype was recovered from a woman in her sixties with COVID-19, enrolled during active disease. CDR3 nucleotide sequence: TGTGCCAGCAGCTTGCAGGGGACCTACAATGAGCAGTTCTTC. Its protein product is CASSLQGTYNEQFF.